A selection of T cell receptor beta chains follows, all from one sample in a study of neurological immune-mediated disorders. TCRdb processed the 5' RACE reads anew with MiXCR; each CDR3 protein has one entry. The sample holds roughly 30,000 distinct CDR3 sequences, approximately 5% seen once. Sequencing was carried out using CD4+ T cells from blood. The receptors here all came from a woman between 50 and 59 years old in good health. CDR3s include the opening cysteine and the closing phenylalanine or tryptophan. Fields, in order: D gene, CDR3 length, J gene, V gene, clone size, CDR3 DNA, CDR3 protein. The D gene is left open where the match is weak. Size tells how often a clone was seen (once, few, many) or the class of an expanded clone, and some rows leave it out.

D gene: TRBD1
CDR3 length: 15
J gene: TRBJ2-7
V gene: TRBV27
clone size: many
CDR3 DNA: TGTGCCAGCAAACTAGGGCAGGGGGCCCTCTACGAGCAGTACTTC
CDR3 protein: CASKLGQGALYEQYF

D gene: TRBD1
CDR3 length: 15
J gene: TRBJ2-2
V gene: TRBV28
clone size: many
CDR3 DNA: TGTGCCAGCAGAAAGGACAGGCTTAACACCGGGGAGCTGTTTTTT
CDR3 protein: CASRKDRLNTGELFF

D gene: -
CDR3 length: 14
J gene: TRBJ1-2
V gene: TRBV12-3/TRBV12-4
clone size: few
CDR3 DNA: TGTGCCAGCAGTTTCGAACAGGGCGCCTATGGCTACACCTTC
CDR3 protein: CASSFEQGAYGYTF

D gene: -
CDR3 length: 14
J gene: TRBJ2-7
V gene: TRBV18
clone size: many
CDR3 DNA: TGTGCCAGCTCACCACCGGGGACAAACCACGAGCAGTACTTC
CDR3 protein: CASSPPGTNHEQYF

D gene: -
CDR3 length: 13
J gene: TRBJ2-1
V gene: TRBV20-1
clone size: many
CDR3 DNA: TGCAGTGCCCCTGGGCTAGCCTACAATGAGCAGTTCTTC
CDR3 protein: CSAPGLAYNEQFF

D gene: TRBD2
CDR3 length: 16
J gene: TRBJ2-3
V gene: TRBV6-5
clone size: many
CDR3 DNA: TGTGCCAGCAGTCGACTAGCGGGGGGCATTCGGGATACGCAGTATTTT
CDR3 protein: CASSRLAGGIRDTQYF

D gene: TRBD1
CDR3 length: 15
J gene: TRBJ1-2
V gene: TRBV7-9
clone size: many
CDR3 DNA: TGTGCCAGCAGCTTAGCTCCAACAGGACAGGAGGGCTACACCTTC
CDR3 protein: CASSLAPTGQEGYTF

D gene: TRBD1
CDR3 length: 15
J gene: TRBJ2-1
V gene: TRBV6-1
clone size: many
CDR3 DNA: TGTGCCAGCAATGCGTTGGACAGGGGGCTCTATGAGCAGTTCTTC
CDR3 protein: CASNALDRGLYEQFF

D gene: -
CDR3 length: 14
J gene: TRBJ2-1
V gene: TRBV9
clone size: many
CDR3 DNA: TGTGCCAGCAGCCCTCACTCCCCTGAGCATGAGCAGTTCTTC
CDR3 protein: CASSPHSPEHEQFF

D gene: TRBD2
CDR3 length: 15
J gene: TRBJ2-5
V gene: TRBV5-6
clone size: many
CDR3 DNA: TGTGCCAGCATCCAGGTCCTGGGGGGGGGAGAGACCCAGTACTTC
CDR3 protein: CASIQVLGGGETQYF

D gene: TRBD2
CDR3 length: 15
J gene: TRBJ2-2
V gene: TRBV24-1
clone size: -
CDR3 DNA: TGTGCCACCAGTGGCGGGACTAGTACTACCGGGGAGCTGTTTTTT
CDR3 protein: CATSGGTSTTGELFF

D gene: -
CDR3 length: 14
J gene: TRBJ1-2
V gene: TRBV5-6
clone size: many
CDR3 DNA: TGTGCCAGCAGCTTGTCCGCGGGGCGGTATGGCTACACCTTC
CDR3 protein: CASSLSAGRYGYTF

D gene: -
CDR3 length: 16
J gene: TRBJ2-5
V gene: TRBV13
clone size: -
CDR3 DNA: TGTGCCAGCAGCTTAAGGCAGGGACCCGGGGGAGAGACCCAGTACTTC
CDR3 protein: CASSLRQGPGGETQYF

D gene: -
CDR3 length: 15
J gene: TRBJ2-3
V gene: TRBV5-1
clone size: many
CDR3 DNA: TGCGCCAGCAGCCCCTACCCAGCGGAGACAGATACGCAGTATTTT
CDR3 protein: CASSPYPAETDTQYF

D gene: -
CDR3 length: 15
J gene: TRBJ2-5
V gene: TRBV28
clone size: many
CDR3 DNA: TGTGCCAGCAGTTCCGAAGGGGATGGGCAAGAGACCCAGTACTTC
CDR3 protein: CASSSEGDGQETQYF

D gene: -
CDR3 length: 11
J gene: TRBJ2-3
V gene: TRBV20-1
clone size: many
CDR3 DNA: TGCAGTGCTAGAGGAGGGGGTACGCAGTATTTT
CDR3 protein: CSARGGGTQYF

D gene: -
CDR3 length: 16
J gene: TRBJ2-3
V gene: TRBV20-1
clone size: many
CDR3 DNA: TGCAGTGCTAGTCTGGCGGGCCGGAAAAACACAGATACGCAGTATTTT
CDR3 protein: CSASLAGRKNTDTQYF

D gene: TRBD1
CDR3 length: 13
J gene: TRBJ2-1
V gene: TRBV29-1
clone size: many
CDR3 DNA: TGCAGCGTGGCGGGACAGGGGTATAATGAGCAGTTCTTC
CDR3 protein: CSVAGQGYNEQFF

D gene: TRBD2
CDR3 length: 13
J gene: TRBJ2-1
V gene: TRBV7-3
clone size: many
CDR3 DNA: TGTGCCAGCAGCATTGGGACTAGCGGAAACCCGTTCTTC
CDR3 protein: CASSIGTSGNPFF

D gene: TRBD1
CDR3 length: 14
J gene: TRBJ1-1
V gene: TRBV7-2
clone size: medium-sized
CDR3 DNA: TGTGCCAGCAGCTCCCGACAGGGGGCCTGGAAAGCTTTCTTT
CDR3 protein: CASSSRQGAWKAFF

D gene: -
CDR3 length: 15
J gene: TRBJ2-2
V gene: TRBV28
clone size: many
CDR3 DNA: TGTGCCAGCAGTGTAAGCGGAAGGAACACCGGGGAGCTGTTTTTT
CDR3 protein: CASSVSGRNTGELFF

D gene: TRBD1
CDR3 length: 15
J gene: TRBJ1-5
V gene: TRBV24-1
clone size: many
CDR3 DNA: TGTGCCACAAGTGATGGGACAGGGGTTCCGCAGCCCCAGCATTTT
CDR3 protein: CATSDGTGVPQPQHF